This passage covers 9 T cell receptor beta chains from one sample sequenced in a study of CD4 and CD8 cells across lung adenocarcinoma regions. TCRdb analysed the PCR reads with MiXCR anew, one entry per CDR3 protein. Of about 25,000 distinct CDR3 sequences in the sample, 53% were seen once. The sequenced sample consisted of CD8+ T cells from the center of a lung tumor. The receptors shown here come from a male donor with lung adenocarcinoma. The CD4 and CD8 labels of this study may be unreliable.

Remarks on this clonotype: A much larger clone lies a single base off, so this may be a read error. V and J are TRBV4-1 and TRBJ2-1; a possible D gene is TRBD2 (5 bases). The CDR3 is 15 amino acids. The germline V gene has CDR1 MGHRA and CDR2 YSYEKL. This chain's CDR3 is CASSRGLSSHNEQFF. CDR3 DNA: TGCGCCAGCAGTCGTGGACTGAGCTCCCACAATGAGCAGTTCTTC.

A remark on this clonotype: The junction departs from germline at one end; a sequencing error may be responsible. CDR3 nucleotides: TGTGCGGGGATTGGGGGCGGGGACTCAGAGACGCAGTATTTC. Translation gives CAGIGGGDSETQYF. The rearrangement joins TRBV6-1 to TRBJ2-1; D may match TRBD1 or TRBD2 (6 bases each). The CDR3 spans 14 residues. Germline-derived CDR1 and CDR2 are MNHNS and SASEGT.

This clonotype was seen just once. The rearrangement uses TRBV6-1 and TRBJ2-5, with 7 bases matching TRBD2. The J segment lost 0 bases and the V segment lost 11 bases, leaving 15 bases of the junction unmatched. The CDR3 is 16 amino acids. Germline CDR1 MNHNS, CDR2 SASEGT. The CDR3 protein is CACGGAGTRDQETQYF. The CDR3 nucleotides are TGTGCCTGCGGGGGAGCCGGGACCCGGGACCAAGAGACCCAGTACTTC.

The chain uses TRBV14 and TRBJ1-1; 9 bases agree with TRBD1. The CDR3 is made up of 19 amino acids. Germline assignment: CDR1 SGHDN and CDR2 FVKESK. V was pared by 3 bases and J by 0 bases, with 14 bases of the junction left unmatched. The CDR3 protein is CASSHFTFRDRALNTEAFF. Written as DNA, the CDR3 is TGTGCCAGCAGCCATTTCACTTTCCGGGACAGGGCCTTGAACACTGAAGCTTTCTTT.

As to this clonotype: The junction does not match germline at one end; this may be a read error. The chain joins TRBV6-1 to TRBJ2-3; D perhaps matches TRBD1 (6 bases). CDR3 length equals 16 residues. Germline-derived CDR1 and CDR2 are MNHNS and SASEGT. The CDR3 coding sequence is TGTGCCAGCGGGGGAGCCGGGGCAGGGGTTGAGGATACCCAGTATTTT. This translates into CASGGAGAGVEDTQYF.

The CDR3, as DNA: TGTGCCAGCAGGCTACTACAGGGCACCGGTACGCTGTTTTTT. Residues: CASRLLQGTGTLFF. The genes are TRBV6-1 and TRBJ2-2; TRBD1 is a possible D gene (6 bases). The germline V gene has CDR1 MNHNS and CDR2 SASEGT. This CDR3 is built from 14 residues. V lost 6 bases and J lost 13, with 21 bases in between.

This clonotype has at least ten counts. The gene calls are TRBV6-2 or TRBV6-3 and TRBJ2-3; TRBD2 agrees at 7 bases. J was trimmed by 4 bases and V by 7 bases; bases with no gene match: 17. Germline values: CDR1 MNHEY, CDR2 SVGEGT. The CDR3 contains 17 residues. This CDR3 reads CASIPGGGSHGSDTQYF. Here the CDR3 DNA reads TGTGCCAGCATTCCGGGAGGCGGGAGCCACGGTTCAGATACGCAGTATTTT.

V and J are TRBV24-1 and TRBJ2-1; TRBD2 agrees at 9 bases. Trimming took 0 bases from V and 3 from J; bases not matched to a gene: 2. Germline CDR1 KGHDR, CDR2 SFDVKD. This CDR3 has 16 residues. CDR3 in amino acids: CATSDLRREGYNEQFF. CDR3 DNA: TGTGCCACCAGTGATTTGAGGCGGGAGGGCTACAATGAGCAGTTCTTC.

The chain is built from TRBV4-1 and TRBJ2-7; 8 bases line up with TRBD2. Germline lookup yields CDR1 MGHRA and CDR2 YSYEKL. This CDR3 is 16 amino acids long. The trim removed 5 bases at V and 6 bases at J, leaving 15 bases unmatched. The CDR3 protein is CASSWTRSGRPSEQYF. The CDR3 DNA is TGCGCCAGCAGCTGGACGAGGAGCGGGAGACCTAGCGAGCAGTACTTC.